This TCR beta chain was observed in a study of spatial heterogeneity in lung cancer. Background on the study: When available, follow-up PBMC samples taken a median of around two years after resection were sequenced. The study's findings and limits: Detection of ubiquitous tumor TCRs in blood was higher at resection than follow-up.

This clonotype was counted a few times. The antigen remains unidentified. In the library, each TCR cDNA molecule bore its own unique molecular identifier. In TCRdb, the 5' RACE reads were re-called with MiXCR into one record per CDR3 protein. This table has 50,000 or so distinct CDR3 sequences, around 11% appearing once. The time point: blood at routine non-recurrence follow-up after resection. This TCR derives from a male donor with early-stage non-small cell lung cancer. The material was PBMCs, obtained at follow-up.

CDR3 nucleotide sequence: TGTGCCACCCTGACCTCTGGGGCCAACGTCCTGACTTTC. It encodes CATLTSGANVLTF. This chain links TRBV10-3 with TRBJ2-6, with D uncertain. V was shortened by 10 bases and J by 0 bases, with 7 bases between the two germline ends. Per the germline V gene, CDR1 is ENHRY and CDR2 is SYGVKD. This CDR3 is 13 amino acids long.